Sequencing of this T cell receptor (beta chain) was carried out in a study of T cell responses to AZD1222 COVID-19 vaccine. Overall study results and limits: Receipt of two AZD1222 doses was followed by a rise in Spike-specific TCR breadth and depth.

As to this clone: Its antigen remains unidentified.

Using immunoSEQ multiplex PCR, the repertoire was profiled, and TCRdb retains in-frame clones only, with some absent. The table records 130,000 or so clones, 85% to 90% of them present only once. Per the germline V gene, CDR1 is KGHSH and CDR2 is LQKENI. This CDR3 spans 17 amino acids. V was cut by 2 bases and J by 0 bases, with 13 bases left in between. The chain uses TRBV18 and TRBJ1-4; no definite D call. The clonotype was recovered from an adult in good health. The sequencing used peripheral blood, collected on day 0 of AZD1222 vaccination. The CDR3 region is CASSPIGVGSTNEKLFF. The CDR3 DNA reads as TGTGCCAGCTCACCAATAGGTGTGGGATCAACTAATGAAAAACTGTTTTTT.